These T cell receptor beta chains were read from a single sample in a study of T cell responses to AZD1222 COVID-19 vaccine. Clones were sequenced by immunoSEQ multiplex PCR, and TCRdb holds only the in-frame ones, with some missing. The data show 170,000 or so clones, with about nine tenths seen just once and approximately 3% held by the top ten. The input for sequencing was peripheral blood, taken on day 0 of AZD1222 vaccination. These TCRs come from an adult in good health. Each CDR3 is given with its conserved first and last residue. A D gene is named only where the DNA matches it firmly. Size is stated for part of the rows, as once, few or many counts, or as a class when the clone is expanded.

abundance: -
d_gene: -
v_gene: TRBV5-4
j_gene: TRBJ1-2
CDR3nt: TGTGCCAGCAGCGGGCCTTATTCCCATGGCTACACCTTC
CDR3aa: CASSGPYSHGYTF

abundance: -
d_gene: -
v_gene: TRBV11-2
j_gene: TRBJ2-1
CDR3nt: TGTGCCAGCAGCTGGACAGAGCTTCGAGCCAATAGTGAGCAGTTCTTC
CDR3aa: CASSWTELRANSEQFF

abundance: -
d_gene: TRBD2
v_gene: TRBV5-4
j_gene: TRBJ2-7
CDR3nt: TGTGCCAGCAGTCCACTAGCGGGGGGACCCTACGAGCAGTACTTC
CDR3aa: CASSPLAGGPYEQYF

abundance: -
d_gene: -
v_gene: TRBV6-4
j_gene: TRBJ1-1
CDR3nt: TGTGCCAGCAGCGAACAGGTGAACACTGAAGCTTTCTTT
CDR3aa: CASSEQVNTEAFF

abundance: once
d_gene: -
v_gene: TRBV5-5
j_gene: TRBJ2-7
CDR3nt: TGTGCCAGCAGCTTGGAGGGGGGGATCGCCTACGAGCAGTACTTC
CDR3aa: CASSLEGGIAYEQYF

abundance: once
d_gene: TRBD1
v_gene: TRBV9
j_gene: TRBJ1-5
CDR3nt: TGTGCCAGCAGCGTAACGGGGACAGCAAATCAGCCCCAGCATTTT
CDR3aa: CASSVTGTANQPQHF

abundance: -
d_gene: -
v_gene: TRBV5-6
j_gene: TRBJ2-6
CDR3nt: TGTGCCAGCAGCGTGGGGACACCTGGGGCCAACGTCCTGACTTTC
CDR3aa: CASSVGTPGANVLTF

abundance: -
d_gene: TRBD1
v_gene: TRBV29-1
j_gene: TRBJ1-1
CDR3nt: TGCAGCGTTGAAGATCGGGGACAGGGATTGAACACTGAAGCTTTCTTT
CDR3aa: CSVEDRGQGLNTEAFF

abundance: -
d_gene: -
v_gene: TRBV30
j_gene: TRBJ1-4
CDR3nt: TGTGCCTGGAGTGGCGGACGGGTTAATGAAAAACTGTTTTTT
CDR3aa: CAWSGGRVNEKLFF

abundance: -
d_gene: TRBD1
v_gene: TRBV6-2/TRBV6-3
j_gene: TRBJ2-7
CDR3nt: TGTGCCAGCAGTTTACAGGGGGCGTACGAGCAGTACTTC
CDR3aa: CASSLQGAYEQYF

abundance: -
d_gene: -
v_gene: TRBV27
j_gene: TRBJ2-3
CDR3nt: TGTGCCAGCCGCCTACTTAGCACAGATACGCAGTATTTT
CDR3aa: CASRLLSTDTQYF